This TCR beta chain was identified during a study of PD-1 blockade in classical Hodgkin lymphoma. General study findings and limits: Complete responders possessed baseline diversity comparable to newly diagnosed patients. The study found that TCR diversity rose significantly by C4D1 in CD4+ but not CD8+ cells.

Measured with immunoSEQ multiplex PCR; TCRdb has only the in-frame clones, and not every one. The table has approximately 99,000 clones, roughly four fifths seen once. On this clone: Its specificity is unknown.

Patients all relapsed after autologous stem cell transplantation, and there was variation in brentuximab vedotin exposure. In germline, CDR1 is SGHAT, CDR2 FQNNGV. The junction had 6 bases not matched to a gene; V was cut back by 4 bases and J by 2 bases. The CDR3 runs 15 residues. The rearrangement links TRBV11-2 to TRBJ2-7, with TRBD1 matching over 9 bases. The TCR originated in a human donor with classical Hodgkin lymphoma. This material consisted of peripheral blood mononuclear cells (PBMCs), taken before the second cycle of nivolumab. The CDR3 loop reads CASSSGTGKTYEQYF. For the CDR3, the DNA is TGTGCCAGCAGCTCCGGGACAGGGAAGACCTACGAGCAGTACTTC. Together with reference TRBV11-2 and TRBJ2-7, the CDR3 gives the full variable domain: EAGVAQSPRYKIIEKRQSVAFWCNPISGHATLYWYQQILGQGPKLLIQFQNNGVVDDSQLPKDRFSAERLKGVDSTLKIQPAKLEDSAVYLCASSSGTGKTYEQYFGPGTRLTVT.